Listed below are T cell receptor beta chains from one sample, sequenced in a study of blood T cell repertoires in COVID-19. Only in-frame clones appear in the TCRdb table, and some are missing; sequencing was by immunoSEQ multiplex PCR. The table lists roughly 230,000 clones, roughly 86% of them singletons, with almost 4% in the top ten. Sequences were obtained from PBMCs or T cells enriched from blood (not recorded which). The source is a woman in her 30s with acute COVID-19. Both conserved end residues are part of each CDR3. Each record gives: D gene, J gene, V gene, CDR3 length, clone size, CDR3 protein, CDR3 DNA. The D gene is left open where the match is weak. The size entry is marked missing in some rows and otherwise reads once, few, many or a size class.

D: .
J: TRBJ1-3
V: TRBV9
length: 16
size: once
CDR3: CASSGDTGRSGNTIYF
DNA: TGTGCCAGCAGCGGGGATACAGGTCGCTCTGGAAACACCATATATTTT

D: .
J: TRBJ1-4
V: TRBV7-9
length: 16
size: once
CDR3: CASSSTGSSGNEKLFF
DNA: TGTGCCAGCAGCTCTACAGGTTCTTCCGGTAATGAAAAACTGTTTTTT

D: .
J: TRBJ2-7
V: TRBV28
length: 15
size: .
CDR3: CARGLGPDNPYEQYF
DNA: TGTGCCAGGGGGTTAGGCCCGGACAATCCCTACGAGCAGTACTTC

D: .
J: TRBJ2-7
V: TRBV27
length: 16
size: .
CDR3: CASTSRSPSGDDEQYF
DNA: TGTGCCAGCACCTCTAGATCCCCGTCCGGTGATGACGAGCAGTACTTC

D: TRBD1
J: TRBJ1-2
V: TRBV6-1
length: 14
size: .
CDR3: CASSDRQGYGGYTF
DNA: TGTGCCAGCAGTGACAGACAGGGGTACGGTGGCTACACCTTC

D: TRBD1
J: TRBJ1-1
V: TRBV7-3
length: 13
size: .
CDR3: CASSVQGNSEAFF
DNA: TGTGCCAGCAGCGTACAGGGGAATTCTGAAGCTTTCTTT

D: .
J: TRBJ2-2
V: TRBV4-3
length: 14
size: .
CDR3: CASSMSHSTGELFF
DNA: TGCGCCAGCAGCATGTCCCACAGCACCGGGGAGCTGTTTTTT

D: .
J: TRBJ2-1
V: TRBV7-8
length: 13
size: .
CDR3: CASSLGVANEQFF
DNA: TGTGCCAGCAGCTTAGGAGTAGCCAATGAGCAGTTCTTC

D: .
J: TRBJ1-2
V: TRBV7-2
length: 14
size: .
CDR3: CASSLGLSGSGYTF
DNA: TGTGCCAGCAGCTTAGGGTTATCGGGAAGCGGCTACACCTTC

D: .
J: TRBJ1-1
V: TRBV4-1
length: 14
size: .
CDR3: CASSQGQVNSEAFF
DNA: TGCGCCAGCAGCCAAGGGCAGGTCAACTCTGAAGCTTTCTTT

D: .
J: TRBJ1-3
V: TRBV4-3
length: 15
size: .
CDR3: CASSQTQASGNTIYF
DNA: TGCGCCAGCAGCCAGACCCAGGCTTCTGGAAACACCATATATTTT

D: TRBD2
J: TRBJ2-5
V: TRBV5-1
length: 17
size: .
CDR3: CASSLVGTSGSQETQYF
DNA: TGCGCCAGCAGCTTGGTAGGGACTAGCGGGTCTCAAGAGACCCAGTACTTC

D: .
J: TRBJ1-1
V: TRBV3-1/TRBV3-2
length: 12
size: .
CDR3: CASSQGDTEAFF
DNA: TGTGCCAGCAGCCAAGGAGATACTGAAGCTTTCTTT

D: TRBD1
J: TRBJ2-1
V: TRBV7-2
length: 14
size: .
CDR3: CASSLGTGGNEQFF
DNA: TGTGCCAGCAGCTTGGGGACAGGGGGAAATGAGCAGTTCTTC

D: .
J: TRBJ1-2
V: TRBV7-9
length: 13
size: .
CDR3: CASSSKERVGYTF
DNA: TGTGCCAGCAGCTCAAAGGAGCGGGTTGGCTACACCTTC

D: .
J: TRBJ1-2
V: TRBV12-3/TRBV12-4
length: 13
size: once
CDR3: CASSTGGNYGYTF
DNA: TGTGCCAGCAGTACCGGGGGGAACTATGGCTACACCTTC

D: .
J: TRBJ2-1
V: TRBV7-2
length: 13
size: .
CDR3: CASSIASYNEQFF
DNA: TGTGCCAGCAGCATCGCTAGCTACAATGAGCAGTTCTTC

D: .
J: TRBJ2-7
V: TRBV29-1
length: 14
size: .
CDR3: CSVGNNWSSYEQYF
DNA: TGCAGCGTGGGTAACAACTGGAGCTCCTACGAGCAGTACTTC

D: TRBD1
J: TRBJ2-1
V: TRBV18
length: 12
size: .
CDR3: CASSRTGYEQFF
DNA: TGTGCCAGCTCAAGGACAGGGTATGAGCAGTTCTTC

D: .
J: TRBJ1-2
V: TRBV9
length: 15
size: .
CDR3: CASSPRGRADYGYTF
DNA: TGTGCCAGCAGCCCCCGGGGGAGGGCTGACTATGGCTACACCTTC

D: TRBD1
J: TRBJ2-3
V: TRBV30
length: 16
size: .
CDR3: CAWSEMDRVRADTQYF
DNA: TGTGCCTGGAGTGAAATGGACAGGGTCCGGGCAGATACGCAGTATTTT

D: .
J: TRBJ2-3
V: TRBV5-4
length: 14
size: .
CDR3: CASSLDRYTDTQYF
DNA: TGTGCCAGCAGCTTGGACAGGTACACAGATACGCAGTATTTT

D: TRBD2
J: TRBJ2-1
V: TRBV9
length: 21
size: .
CDR3: CASSPEAGLAGGPSSYNEQFF
DNA: TGTGCCAGCAGCCCAGAGGCGGGACTAGCGGGGGGCCCTAGCTCCTACAATGAGCAGTTCTTC

D: .
J: TRBJ2-2
V: TRBV5-1
length: 13
size: .
CDR3: CASSLVSTGELFF
DNA: TGCGCCAGCAGCTTGGTCTCCACCGGGGAGCTGTTTTTT

D: TRBD1
J: TRBJ1-4
V: TRBV19
length: 15
size: .
CDR3: CASSIPDRVREKLFF
DNA: TGTGCCAGTAGTATCCCGGACAGGGTGCGGGAAAAACTGTTTTTT

D: .
J: TRBJ1-4
V: TRBV2
length: 14
size: .
CDR3: CASSETPFGEGLFF
DNA: TGTGCCAGCAGTGAAACCCCATTTGGAGAAGGACTGTTTTTT

D: .
J: TRBJ1-1
V: TRBV19
length: 14
size: .
CDR3: CASSIGRRGAEAFF
DNA: TGTGCCAGTAGTATAGGTAGGAGGGGCGCTGAAGCTTTCTTT

D: .
J: TRBJ1-2
V: TRBV6-5
length: 14
size: .
CDR3: CASSYSDRYYGYTF
DNA: TGTGCCAGCAGTTACAGTGACAGATACTATGGCTACACCTTC

D: .
J: TRBJ1-5
V: TRBV27
length: 14
size: .
CDR3: CASRPGVSNQPQHF
DNA: TGTGCCAGCAGACCAGGGGTGAGCAATCAGCCCCAGCATTTT

D: .
J: TRBJ1-5
V: TRBV19
length: 15
size: .
CDR3: CASSAGGRNNQPQHF
DNA: TGTGCCAGCTCAGCCGGGGGGAGGAACAATCAGCCCCAGCATTTT

D: .
J: TRBJ1-2
V: TRBV11-2
length: 16
size: .
CDR3: CASSLGSRAGVNGYTF
DNA: TGTGCCAGCAGCTTAGGGTCCAGGGCAGGGGTCAATGGCTACACCTTC

D: TRBD1
J: TRBJ2-7
V: TRBV10-1
length: 14
size: .
CDR3: CASSSGTGGREQYF
DNA: TGCGCCAGCAGTTCCGGGACAGGGGGACGCGAGCAGTACTTC

D: TRBD1
J: TRBJ1-2
V: TRBV15
length: 18
size: .
CDR3: CATSRPGTGNQLRYGYTF
DNA: TGTGCCACCAGCAGACCCGGGACAGGGAATCAACTTCGCTATGGCTACACCTTC